Below are 14 T cell receptor beta chains sequenced from a single sample in a study of blood T cells in healthy people across ages. A J-beta primer mix and a sample-barcoded 5' primer were used in a second PCR of about 7 to 12 cycles. MiXCR, run by TCRdb on the 5' RACE reads, gives a single entry per CDR3 protein. The sample yields approximately 800,000 distinct CDR3 sequences, 30% to 45% seen once. Input material: blood. The receptors were sampled from a man aged 18 to 29 in good health.

The CDR3 sequence: CATGVGASNEKLFF. Here the CDR3 DNA reads TGTGCCACAGGGGTGGGGGCAAGCAATGAAAAACTGTTTTTT. The V and J genes are TRBV2 and TRBJ1-4; D is possibly TRBD1 (6 bases). Germline CDR1 reads SNHLY; CDR2 reads FYNNEI. The ends were cut back, 10 bases at V and 5 bases at J, with 17 bases in the middle. The CDR3 contains 14 residues.

This chain joins TRBV24-1 and TRBJ2-2; TRBD2 is a possible D gene (6 bases). The V end was cut by 7 bases, the J end by 2 bases, with 10 bases between. The CDR3 has 14 amino acids. Germline-derived CDR1 and CDR2 are KGHDR and SFDVKD. CDR3 region: CATRAGPNTGELFF. The CDR3 coding sequence is TGTGCCACCAGGGCGGGGCCCAACACCGGGGAGCTGTTTTTT.

The rearrangement links TRBV4-3 to TRBJ2-1, with 15 nucleotides matching TRBD2. The CDR3 contains 18 residues. The V and J ends lost 4 bases and 6 bases, in that order; junction bases with no gene match: 10. Germline V CDR1 and CDR2: LGHNA, YSLEER. The CDR3 DNA is TGCGCCAGCAGCCTCCTGGGACTAGCGGGGGGATATAGCAATGAGCAGTTCTTC. Translation gives CASSLLGLAGGYSNEQFF.

The J gene is TRBJ1-6, the V gene TRBV27; D call uncertain. The CDR3 contains 12 residues. Trimming shortened V by 7 bases and J by 7 bases, and 8 bases separated the two germline ends. Germline lookup yields CDR1 MNHEY and CDR2 SMNVEV (reference sequence). The CDR3 region has the DNA TGTGCCAGCACTGAGGGAAATTCACCCCTCCACTTT. It codes for CASTEGNSPLHF.

This clonotype has a handful of counts. The chain is built from TRBV7-2 and TRBJ2-1; D not resolved. The J call could be wrong; TRBJ2-7 is a better fit for the DNA end. The CDR3 consists of 13 residues. CDR1 is SGHTA and CDR2 is FQGNSA in the germline V gene. The CDR3 DNA reads as TGTGCCAGCAGCTTAACCCCCTACAATGAGCAGTACTTC. Translating gives CASSLTPYNEQYF.

The chain joins TRBV7-9 to TRBJ2-4, with a possible D match to TRBD1 (6 bases). Matching the DNA end better, TRBJ2-7 makes the J call doubtful. The CDR3 is made up of 16 amino acids. CDR1 is SEHNR, CDR2 FQNEAQ, per germline (reference sequence). The CDR3 sequence: CASSSQSTGLGYEQYF. In DNA, the CDR3 is TGTGCCAGCAGCTCCCAATCGACAGGATTGGGATACGAGCAGTACTTC.

This clonotype turned up a few times. The rearrangement joins TRBV9 to TRBJ2-5; D is ambiguous. V dropped 0 bases and J dropped 4 bases, with 10 bases sitting between them. The CDR3 runs 14 residues. Germline values: CDR1 SGDLS, CDR2 YYNGEE. The CDR3, as DNA: TGTGCCAGCAGCGTAGAGTGGTCGGCAGAGACCCAGTACTTC. Translating it yields CASSVEWSAETQYF.

This rearrangement joins TRBV20-1 to TRBJ2-3; TRBD2 aligns across 8 bases. After removal of 5 bases from V and 2 bases from J, the junction contained 9 bases not matched to a gene. The CDR3 is made up of 15 amino acids. Germline V CDR1 and CDR2: DFQATT, SNEGSKA (reference sequence). The CDR3 region has the DNA TGCAGTGCTCGAACACGAGCGGGGGACACAGATACGCAGTATTTT. It specifies CSARTRAGDTDTQYF.

This chain connects TRBV29-1 to TRBJ2-1; no firm D call. V dropped 7 bases and J dropped 6 bases, with 10 bases sitting between them. This CDR3 comprises 11 residues. Germline values: CDR1 SQVTM, CDR2 ANQGSEA. The CDR3 sequence: CSGGPGNEQFF. The CDR3 DNA reads TGCAGCGGCGGACCGGGCAATGAGCAGTTCTTC.

This clonotype has a count of ten or more. This chain links TRBV20-1 with TRBJ2-2; D unclear. V lost 0 bases and J 7 bases, leaving 9 bases between the germline ends. Germline assignment: CDR1 DFQATT and CDR2 SNEGSKA (reference sequence). The CDR3 covers 13 residues. The CDR3 nucleotides read TGCAGTGCTAGAGATGTGGGTAGCGGGGAGCTGTTTTTT. Its protein is CSARDVGSGELFF.

In this sample, this clonotype turned up many times. The V gene is TRBV7-2, the J gene TRBJ2-3, with D perhaps matching TRBD1 or TRBD2 (5 bases each). V was clipped by 2 bases and J by 0 bases, with 12 bases between them. Germline V gives CDR1 SGHTA, CDR2 FQGNSA. The CDR3 is 16 residues long. As DNA, the CDR3 is TGTGCCAGCAGCTTATATGGGGGAGCTAGCACAGATACGCAGTATTTT. Translated, it gives CASSLYGGASTDTQYF.

This clonotype was recorded once. A read error may be the cause here, since a much bigger clone is one base away. The chain has TRBV20-1 and TRBJ1-2; D is uncertain. Germline V gene lookup returns CDR1 DFQATT and CDR2 SNEGSKA (reference sequence). The CDR3 is 13 residues long. CDR3 nucleotides: TGCAGGGCTGGGAGGACGGACGCTATTGGCTACACCTTC. It yields the protein CRAGRTDAIGYTF.

The CDR3 nucleotides are TGTGCCAGCAGGCATTTTAGCAATCAGCCCCAGCATTTT. Protein product: CASRHFSNQPQHF. The V gene is TRBV6-6, the J gene TRBJ1-5; no clear D gene. V was cut by 6 bases and J by 0 bases, with 6 bases left in between. Germline assignment: CDR1 MNHNY and CDR2 SVGAGI (reference sequence). The CDR3 runs 13 residues.

The chain joins TRBV4-3 to TRBJ1-1; D possibly corresponds to TRBD1 (5 bases). This CDR3 is 14 amino acids long. V shed 1 base and J shed 7 bases, with 13 bases lying between them. CDR1 is LGHNA and CDR2 is YSLEER in the germline V gene. For the CDR3, the DNA is TGCGCCAGCAGCCAAGGGGGGAGGACCGATGAAGCTTTCTTT. This gives the protein CASSQGGRTDEAFF.